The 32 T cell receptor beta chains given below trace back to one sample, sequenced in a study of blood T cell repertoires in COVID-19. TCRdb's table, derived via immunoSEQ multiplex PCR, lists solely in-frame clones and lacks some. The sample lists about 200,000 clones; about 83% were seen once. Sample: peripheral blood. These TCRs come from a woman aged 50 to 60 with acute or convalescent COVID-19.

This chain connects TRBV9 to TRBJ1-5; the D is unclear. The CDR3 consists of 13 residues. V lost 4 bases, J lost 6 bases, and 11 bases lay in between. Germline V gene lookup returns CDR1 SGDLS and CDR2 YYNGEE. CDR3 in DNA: TGTGCCAGCAGCCTCGGAGGTAGTCAGCCCCAGCATTTT. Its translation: CASSLGGSQPQHF.

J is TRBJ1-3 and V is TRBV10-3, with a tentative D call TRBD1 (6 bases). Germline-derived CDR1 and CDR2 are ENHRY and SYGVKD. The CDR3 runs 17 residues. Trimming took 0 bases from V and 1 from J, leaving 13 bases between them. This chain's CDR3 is CAISESGTYVSGNTIYF. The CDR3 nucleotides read TGTGCCATCAGTGAGTCAGGGACATATGTTTCTGGAAACACCATATATTTT.

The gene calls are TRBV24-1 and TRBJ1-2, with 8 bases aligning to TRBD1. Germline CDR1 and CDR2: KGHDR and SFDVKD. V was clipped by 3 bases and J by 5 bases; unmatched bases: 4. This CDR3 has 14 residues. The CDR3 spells CATSDQGAGYGYTF. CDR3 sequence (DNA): TGTGCCACCAGTGATCAGGGGGCAGGGTATGGCTACACCTTC.

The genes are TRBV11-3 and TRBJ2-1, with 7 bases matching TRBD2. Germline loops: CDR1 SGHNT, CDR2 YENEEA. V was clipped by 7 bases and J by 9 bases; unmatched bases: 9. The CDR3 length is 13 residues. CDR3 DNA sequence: TGTGCCAGCACGAGCGGGACTTCTACTGAGCAGTTCTTC. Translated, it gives CASTSGTSTEQFF.

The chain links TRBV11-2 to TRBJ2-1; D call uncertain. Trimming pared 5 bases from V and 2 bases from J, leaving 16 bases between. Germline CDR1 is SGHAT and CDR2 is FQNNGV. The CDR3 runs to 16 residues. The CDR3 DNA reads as TGTGCCAGCAGCACCGACCGGAGATTAACCTACAATGAGCAGTTCTTC. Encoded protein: CASSTDRRLTYNEQFF.

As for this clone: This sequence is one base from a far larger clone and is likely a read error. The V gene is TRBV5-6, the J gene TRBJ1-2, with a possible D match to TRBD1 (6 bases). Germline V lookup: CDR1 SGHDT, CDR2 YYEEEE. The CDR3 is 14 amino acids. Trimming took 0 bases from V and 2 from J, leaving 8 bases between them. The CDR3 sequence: CASSLGQGNYGYTF. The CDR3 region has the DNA TGTGCCAGCAGCTTGGGGCAGGGGAACTATGGCTACACCTTC.

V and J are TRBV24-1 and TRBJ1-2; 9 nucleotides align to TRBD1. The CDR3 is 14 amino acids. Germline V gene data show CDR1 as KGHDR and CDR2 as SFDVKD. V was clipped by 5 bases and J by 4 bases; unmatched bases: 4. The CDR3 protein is CATSGTGEIYGYTF. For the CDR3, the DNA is TGTGCCACCAGTGGGACAGGGGAGATCTATGGCTACACCTTC.

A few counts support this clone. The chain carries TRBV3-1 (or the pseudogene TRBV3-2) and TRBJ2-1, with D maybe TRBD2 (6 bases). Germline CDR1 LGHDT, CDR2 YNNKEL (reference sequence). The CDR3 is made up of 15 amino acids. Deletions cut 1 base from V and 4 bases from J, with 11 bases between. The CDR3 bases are TGTGCCAGCAGCCAAGGGCTAGCGCTGTACAATGAGCAGTTCTTC. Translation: CASSQGLALYNEQFF.

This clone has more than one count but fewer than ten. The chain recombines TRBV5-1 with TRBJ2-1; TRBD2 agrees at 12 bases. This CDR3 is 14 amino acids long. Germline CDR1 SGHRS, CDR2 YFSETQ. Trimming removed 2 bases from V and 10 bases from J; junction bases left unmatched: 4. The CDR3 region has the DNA TGCGCCAGCAGCTTTGAACTAGCGGGAGGCGAGCAGTTCTTC. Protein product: CASSFELAGGEQFF.

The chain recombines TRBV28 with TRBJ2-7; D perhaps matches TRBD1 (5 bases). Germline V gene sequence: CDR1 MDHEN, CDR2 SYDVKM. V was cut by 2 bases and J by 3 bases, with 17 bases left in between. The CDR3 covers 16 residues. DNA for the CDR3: TGTGCCAGCAGTTTAACAGGATGGGATGGTGACTACGAGCAGTACTTC. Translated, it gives CASSLTGWDGDYEQYF.

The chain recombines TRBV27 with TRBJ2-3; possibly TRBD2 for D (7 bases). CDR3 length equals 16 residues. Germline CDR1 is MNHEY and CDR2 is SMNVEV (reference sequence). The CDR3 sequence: CGPSGRGAGSTDTQYF. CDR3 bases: TGTGGCCCCTCGGGCAGGGGAGCGGGGAGCACAGATACGCAGTATTTT.

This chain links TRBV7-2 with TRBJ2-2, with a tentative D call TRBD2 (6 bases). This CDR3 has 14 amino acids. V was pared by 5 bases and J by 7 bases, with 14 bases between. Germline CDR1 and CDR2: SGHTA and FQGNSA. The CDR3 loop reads CASSLSQGLGELFF. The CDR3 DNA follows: TGTGCCAGCAGCCTTTCGCAGGGACTCGGGGAGCTGTTTTTT.

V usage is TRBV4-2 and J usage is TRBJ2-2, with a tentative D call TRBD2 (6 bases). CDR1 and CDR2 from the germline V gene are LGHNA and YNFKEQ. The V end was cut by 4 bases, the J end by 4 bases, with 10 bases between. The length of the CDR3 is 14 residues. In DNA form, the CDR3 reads TGTGCCAGCAGCCGGAGGGAGGTCACCGGGGAGCTGTTTTTT. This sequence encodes CASSRREVTGELFF.

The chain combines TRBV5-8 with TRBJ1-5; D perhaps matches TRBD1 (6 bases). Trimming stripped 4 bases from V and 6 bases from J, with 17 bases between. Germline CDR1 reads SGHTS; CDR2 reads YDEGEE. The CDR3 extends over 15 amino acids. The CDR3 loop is CASSRMRVGGQPQHF. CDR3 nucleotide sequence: TGTGCCAGCAGCCGGATGAGGGTAGGGGGTCAGCCCCAGCATTTT.

The CDR3 loop is CASSARERNTEAFF. The CDR3 DNA is TGCGCCAGCAGCGCAAGGGAGAGGAACACTGAAGCTTTCTTT. The gene calls are TRBV5-1 and TRBJ1-1; no reliable D call. Germline V lookup: CDR1 SGHRS, CDR2 YFSETQ. The V gene lost 4 bases and the J gene lost 1 base, with 11 bases spanning the gap. There are 14 residues in the CDR3.

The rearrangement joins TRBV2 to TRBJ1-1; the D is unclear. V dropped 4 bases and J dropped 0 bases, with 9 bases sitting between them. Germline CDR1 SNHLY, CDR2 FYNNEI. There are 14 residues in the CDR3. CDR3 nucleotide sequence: TGTGCCAGCAGTGCCCTTTCGGTGAACACTGAAGCTTTCTTT. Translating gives CASSALSVNTEAFF.

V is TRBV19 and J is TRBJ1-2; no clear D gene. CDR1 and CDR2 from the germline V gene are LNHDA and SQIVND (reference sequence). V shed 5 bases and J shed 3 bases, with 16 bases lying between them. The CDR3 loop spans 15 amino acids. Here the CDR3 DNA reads TGTGCCAGTAGTGTGGTGACAAGACCGGACTATGGCTACACCTTC. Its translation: CASSVVTRPDYGYTF.

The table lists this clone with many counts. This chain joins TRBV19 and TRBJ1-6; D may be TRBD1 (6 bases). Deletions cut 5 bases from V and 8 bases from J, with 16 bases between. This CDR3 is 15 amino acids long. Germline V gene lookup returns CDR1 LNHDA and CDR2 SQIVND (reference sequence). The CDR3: CASSALQGIDSPLHF. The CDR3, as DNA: TGTGCCAGTAGTGCCTTACAGGGTATTGATTCACCCCTCCACTTT.

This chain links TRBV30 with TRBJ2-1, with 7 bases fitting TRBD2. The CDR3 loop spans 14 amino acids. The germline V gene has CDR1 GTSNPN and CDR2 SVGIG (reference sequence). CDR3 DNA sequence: TGTGCTCGGGGTAGAGTAACTAGCGACAATGAGCAGTTCTTC. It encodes CARGRVTSDNEQFF.

The CDR3 region is CASSLREWSGRRTDTQYF. The CDR3 DNA follows: TGTGCCAGCAGCTTACGAGAGTGGAGCGGGAGGCGCACAGATACGCAGTATTTT. This chain links TRBV5-5 with TRBJ2-3, with TRBD2 matching over 9 bases. With V trimmed by 2 bases and J by 1 base, 11 bases remained unmatched. CDR1 and CDR2 from the germline V gene are SGHKS and YYEKEE (reference sequence). The CDR3 is 18 residues long.

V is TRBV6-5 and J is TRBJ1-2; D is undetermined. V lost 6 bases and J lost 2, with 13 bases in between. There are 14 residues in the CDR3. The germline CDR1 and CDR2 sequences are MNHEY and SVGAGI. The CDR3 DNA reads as TGTGCCAGCAGGAGGGCCCTGGGCAACTATGGCTACACCTTC. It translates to CASRRALGNYGYTF.

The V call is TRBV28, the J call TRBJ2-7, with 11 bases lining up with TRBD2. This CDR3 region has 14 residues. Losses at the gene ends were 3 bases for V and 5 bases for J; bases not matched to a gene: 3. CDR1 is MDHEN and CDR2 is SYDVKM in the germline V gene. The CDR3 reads CASSLTSGVHEQYF. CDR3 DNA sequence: TGTGCCAGCAGTTTGACTAGCGGGGTCCACGAGCAGTACTTC.

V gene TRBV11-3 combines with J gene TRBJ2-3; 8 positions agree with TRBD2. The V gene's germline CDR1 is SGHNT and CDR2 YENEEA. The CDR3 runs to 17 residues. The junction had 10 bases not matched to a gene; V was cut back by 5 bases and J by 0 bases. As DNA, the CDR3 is TGTGCCAGCAGCGCCGGACTAGCCCCCACTAGCACAGATACGCAGTATTTT. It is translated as CASSAGLAPTSTDTQYF. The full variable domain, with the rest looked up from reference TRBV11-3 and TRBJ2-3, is EAGVVQSPRYKIIEKKQPVAFWCNPISGHNTLYWYLQNLGQGPELLIRYENEEAVDDSQLPKDRFSAERLKGVDSTLKIQPAELGDSAVYLCASSAGLAPTSTDTQYFGPGTRLTVL.

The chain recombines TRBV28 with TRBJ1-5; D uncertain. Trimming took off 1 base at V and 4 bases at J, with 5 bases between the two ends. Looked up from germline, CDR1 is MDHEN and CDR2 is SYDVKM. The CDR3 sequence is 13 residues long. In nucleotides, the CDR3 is TGTGCCAGCAGTTTATTCGGTAATCAGCCCCAGCATTTT. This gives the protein CASSLFGNQPQHF. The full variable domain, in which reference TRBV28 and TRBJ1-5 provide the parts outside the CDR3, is DVKVTQSSRYLVKRTGEKVFLECVQDMDHENMFWYRQDPGLGLRLIYFSYDVKMKEKGDIPEGYSVSREKKERFSLILESASTNQTSMYLCASSLFGNQPQHFGDGTRLSIL.

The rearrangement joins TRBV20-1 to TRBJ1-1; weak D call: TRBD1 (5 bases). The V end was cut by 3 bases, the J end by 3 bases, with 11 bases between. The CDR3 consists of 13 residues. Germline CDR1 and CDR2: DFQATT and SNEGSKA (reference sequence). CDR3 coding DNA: TGCAGTGCTAGTTCCAGGGTGCACACTGAAGCTTTCTTT. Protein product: CSASSRVHTEAFF.

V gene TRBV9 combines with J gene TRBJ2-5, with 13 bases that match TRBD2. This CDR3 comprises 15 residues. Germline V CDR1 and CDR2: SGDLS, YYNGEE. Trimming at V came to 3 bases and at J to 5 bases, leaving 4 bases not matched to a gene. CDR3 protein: CASSARLAGGETQYF. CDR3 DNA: TGTGCCAGCAGCGCCAGACTAGCGGGAGGTGAGACCCAGTACTTC.

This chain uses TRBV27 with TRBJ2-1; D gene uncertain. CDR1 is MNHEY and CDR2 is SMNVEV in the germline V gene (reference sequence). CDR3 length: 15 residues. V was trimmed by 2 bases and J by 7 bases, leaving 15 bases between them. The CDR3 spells CASSLDSSTGNEQFF. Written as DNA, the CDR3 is TGTGCCAGCAGTTTAGATTCGTCCACCGGGAATGAGCAGTTCTTC.

The CDR3 DNA is TGTGCCAGCAGTTTCCCCACGCGGGGAGCGCTGAGCTACGAGCAGTACTTC. Translated: CASSFPTRGALSYEQYF. The J gene is TRBJ2-7, the V gene TRBV28, with TRBD2 as a possible D gene (6 bases). Germline V lookup: CDR1 MDHEN, CDR2 SYDVKM. V lost 3 bases and J 3 bases, leaving 21 bases between the germline ends. The CDR3 totals 17 residues. The variable domain in full, with the rest retrieved from reference TRBV28 and TRBJ2-7, is DVKVTQSSRYLVKRTGEKVFLECVQDMDHENMFWYRQDPGLGLRLIYFSYDVKMKEKGDIPEGYSVSREKKERFSLILESASTNQTSMYLCASSFPTRGALSYEQYFGPGTRLTVT.

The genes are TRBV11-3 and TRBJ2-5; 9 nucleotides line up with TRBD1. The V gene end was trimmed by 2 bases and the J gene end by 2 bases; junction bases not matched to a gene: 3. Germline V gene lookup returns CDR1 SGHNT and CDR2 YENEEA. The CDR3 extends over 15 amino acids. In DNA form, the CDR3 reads TGTGCCAGCAGCTTAAGTGGGACAGGGCAAGAGACCCAGTACTTC. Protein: CASSLSGTGQETQYF.

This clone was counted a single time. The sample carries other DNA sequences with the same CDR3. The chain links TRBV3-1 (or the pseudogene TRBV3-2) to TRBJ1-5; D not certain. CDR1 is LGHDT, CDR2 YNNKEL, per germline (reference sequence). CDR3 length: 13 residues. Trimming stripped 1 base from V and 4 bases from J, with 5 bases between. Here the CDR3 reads CASSQGGNQPQHF. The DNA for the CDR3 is TGTGCCAGCAGCCAAGGAGGGAATCAGCCCCAGCATTTT.

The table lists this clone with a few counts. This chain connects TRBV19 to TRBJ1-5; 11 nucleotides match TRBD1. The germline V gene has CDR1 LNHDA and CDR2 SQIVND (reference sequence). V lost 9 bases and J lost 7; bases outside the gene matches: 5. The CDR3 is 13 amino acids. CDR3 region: CARGQGAGQPQHF. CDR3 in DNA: TGTGCCAGAGGACAGGGGGCAGGACAGCCCCAGCATTTT.

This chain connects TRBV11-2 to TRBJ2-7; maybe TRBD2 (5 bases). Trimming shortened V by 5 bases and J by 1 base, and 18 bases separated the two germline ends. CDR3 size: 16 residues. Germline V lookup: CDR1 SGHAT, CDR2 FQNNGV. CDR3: CASSPRLLTRSYEQYF. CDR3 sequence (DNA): TGTGCCAGCAGCCCCCGACTTTTAACTAGATCCTACGAGCAGTACTTC.